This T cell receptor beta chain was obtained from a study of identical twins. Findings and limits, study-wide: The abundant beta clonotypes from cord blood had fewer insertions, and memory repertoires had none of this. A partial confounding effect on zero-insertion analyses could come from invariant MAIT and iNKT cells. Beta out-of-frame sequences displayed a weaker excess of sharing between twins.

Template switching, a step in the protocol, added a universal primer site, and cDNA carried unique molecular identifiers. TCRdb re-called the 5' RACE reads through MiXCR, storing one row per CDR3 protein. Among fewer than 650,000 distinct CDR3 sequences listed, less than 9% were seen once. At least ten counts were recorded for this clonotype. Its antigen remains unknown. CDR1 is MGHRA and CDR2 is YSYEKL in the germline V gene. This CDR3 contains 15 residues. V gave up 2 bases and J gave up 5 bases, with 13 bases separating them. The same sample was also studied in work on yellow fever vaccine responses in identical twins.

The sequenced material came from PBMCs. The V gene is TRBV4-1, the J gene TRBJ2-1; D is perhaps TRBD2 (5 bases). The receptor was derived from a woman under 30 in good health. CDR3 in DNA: TGCGCCAGCAGCCAACCGGGAATGATGCACAATGAGCAGTTCTTC. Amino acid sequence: CASSQPGMMHNEQFF.